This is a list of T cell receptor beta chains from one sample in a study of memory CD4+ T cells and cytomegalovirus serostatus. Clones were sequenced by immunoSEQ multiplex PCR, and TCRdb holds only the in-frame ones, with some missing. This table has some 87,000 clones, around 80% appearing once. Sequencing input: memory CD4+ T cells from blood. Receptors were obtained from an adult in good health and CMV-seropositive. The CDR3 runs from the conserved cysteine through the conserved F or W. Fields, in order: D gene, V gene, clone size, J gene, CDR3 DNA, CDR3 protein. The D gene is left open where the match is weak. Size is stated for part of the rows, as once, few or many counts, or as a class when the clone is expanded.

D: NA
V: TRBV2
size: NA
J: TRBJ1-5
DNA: TGTGCCAGCAGTGACTCCAGGACGAGCAATCAGCCCCAGCATTTT
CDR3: CASSDSRTSNQPQHF

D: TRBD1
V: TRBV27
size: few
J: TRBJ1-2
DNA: TGTGCCAGCAGGACAGGGGGCATGGGCTACACCTTC
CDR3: CASRTGGMGYTF

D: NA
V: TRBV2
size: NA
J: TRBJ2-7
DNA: TGTGCCAGCCGGGATCTCGTTTCCTACGAGCAGTACTTC
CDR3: CASRDLVSYEQYF

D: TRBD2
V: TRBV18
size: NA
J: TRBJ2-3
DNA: TGTGCCAGCTCACCACCCAGCGGGAGTCCCGCAGATACGCAGTATTTT
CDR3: CASSPPSGSPADTQYF

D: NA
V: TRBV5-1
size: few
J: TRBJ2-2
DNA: TGCGCCAGCAGCCTTACCCACCAGGGCTACACCGGGGAGCTGTTTTTT
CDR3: CASSLTHQGYTGELFF

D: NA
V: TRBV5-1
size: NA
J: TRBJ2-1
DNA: TGCGCCAGCAGCTTGGGATTGCGGGCGAATGAGCAGTTCTTC
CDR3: CASSLGLRANEQFF

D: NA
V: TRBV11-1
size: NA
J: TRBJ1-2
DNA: TGTGCCAGCAGCTTAGATCCGACAGTTAACTATGGCTACACCTTC
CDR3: CASSLDPTVNYGYTF

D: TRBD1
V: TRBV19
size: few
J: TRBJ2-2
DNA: TGTGCCAGTATGAAGGGGGCTTACACCGGGGAGCTGTTTTTT
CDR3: CASMKGAYTGELFF

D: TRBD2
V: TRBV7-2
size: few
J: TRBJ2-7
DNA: TGTGCCAGCAGCGCGGGGGGGATCCCCCCCGAGCAGTACTTC
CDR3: CASSAGGIPPEQYF

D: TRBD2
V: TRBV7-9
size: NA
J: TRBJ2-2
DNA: TGTGCCAGCAGCTTATCAGCGGGAAACACCGGGGAGCTGTTTTTT
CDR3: CASSLSAGNTGELFF

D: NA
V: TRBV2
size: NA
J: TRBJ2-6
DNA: TGTGCCAGCAGTGAATCAAGGGCTGGGGCCAACGTCCTGACTTTC
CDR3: CASSESRAGANVLTF

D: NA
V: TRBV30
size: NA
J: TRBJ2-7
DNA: TGTGCCTGGAGCAACCGGGACGGTCTCTACGAGCAGTACTTC
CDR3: CAWSNRDGLYEQYF

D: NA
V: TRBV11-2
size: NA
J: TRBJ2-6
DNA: TGTGCCAGCAGCCCAATGTACAGCTCTGGGGCCAACGTCCTGACTTTC
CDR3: CASSPMYSSGANVLTF

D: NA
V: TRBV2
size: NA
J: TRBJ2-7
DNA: TGTGCCAGCAGGTGGACAGCCTTCTACTACGAGCAGTACTTC
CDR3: CASRWTAFYYEQYF

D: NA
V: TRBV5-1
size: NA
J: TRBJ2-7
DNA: TGCGCCAGCAGCTTGGACGGGGATCCTGGCTACGAGCAGTACTTC
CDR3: CASSLDGDPGYEQYF

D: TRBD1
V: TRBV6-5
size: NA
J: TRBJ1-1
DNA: TGTGCCAGCAAACAGGGGCAGAACACTGAAGCTTTCTTT
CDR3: CASKQGQNTEAFF

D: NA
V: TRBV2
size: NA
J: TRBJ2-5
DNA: TGTGCCAGCAGGGGTCAGGAAACTCAAGAGACCCAGTACTTC
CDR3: CASRGQETQETQYF

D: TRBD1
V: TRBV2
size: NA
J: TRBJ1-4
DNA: TGTGCCAGCAGTGAGGACAGGGTCCGGGAAAAACTGTTTTTT
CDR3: CASSEDRVREKLFF

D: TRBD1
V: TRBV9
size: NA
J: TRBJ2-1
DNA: TGTGCCAGCAGCGTAGACAGGGGGCTTTACAATGAGCAGTTCTTC
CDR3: CASSVDRGLYNEQFF

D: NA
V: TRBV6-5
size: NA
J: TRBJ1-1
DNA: TGTGCCAGCAGTTACTCACAGGGCCGGGGCACTGAAGCTTTCTTT
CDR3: CASSYSQGRGTEAFF

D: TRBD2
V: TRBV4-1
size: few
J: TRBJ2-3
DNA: TGCGCCAGCAGCCAAGATAACCTAGCGGGAGGGCCGTGGGTCACAGATACGCAGTATTTT
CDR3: CASSQDNLAGGPWVTDTQYF

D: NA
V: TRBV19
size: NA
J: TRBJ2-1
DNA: TGTGCCAGTAATGACGGGAGTTCCTGGAATGAGCAGTTCTTC
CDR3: CASNDGSSWNEQFF

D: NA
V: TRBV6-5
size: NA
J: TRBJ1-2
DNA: TGTGCCAGCAGTTCTCTCGGGGATTCGGGGGGCTACACCTTC
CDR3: CASSSLGDSGGYTF

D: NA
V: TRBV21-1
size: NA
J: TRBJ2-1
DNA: TGTGCCAGCAGCATGCAAAGGACATACAATGAGCAGTTCTTC
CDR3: CASSMQRTYNEQFF

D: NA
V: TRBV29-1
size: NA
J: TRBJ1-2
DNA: TGCAGCGGGGGCACTAACTATGGCTACACCTTC
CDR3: CSGGTNYGYTF

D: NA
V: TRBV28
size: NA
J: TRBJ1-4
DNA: TGTGCCAGCAGTTTAACGCCCCCAGAAAAACTGTTTTTT
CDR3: CASSLTPPEKLFF

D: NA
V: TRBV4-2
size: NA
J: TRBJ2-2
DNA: TGTGCCAGCAGCCCTATCGGGAACACCGGGGAGCTGTTTTTT
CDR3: CASSPIGNTGELFF

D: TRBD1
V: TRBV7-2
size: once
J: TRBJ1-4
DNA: TGTGCCAGCAGCTTATCTTACTCGACAGGGGTGGCAGAAAAACTGTTTTTT
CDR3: CASSLSYSTGVAEKLFF

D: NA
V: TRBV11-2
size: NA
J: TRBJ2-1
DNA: TGTGCCAGCAGCTTAGTCACCTCCGCGGGGAGGAATGAGCAGTTCTTC
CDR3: CASSLVTSAGRNEQFF

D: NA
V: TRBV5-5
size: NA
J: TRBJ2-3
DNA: TGTGCCAGCAGCTTGGCGGCGACCGAATACACAGATACGCAGTATTTT
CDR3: CASSLAATEYTDTQYF

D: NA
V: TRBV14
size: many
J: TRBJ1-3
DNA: TGTGCCAGCAGCCAAGGGACAGTGGGAAACACCATATATTTT
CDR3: CASSQGTVGNTIYF

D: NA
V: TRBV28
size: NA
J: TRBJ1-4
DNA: TGTGCCAGCAGCCTACAGGGTTTCACTAATGAAAAACTGTTTTTT
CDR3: CASSLQGFTNEKLFF

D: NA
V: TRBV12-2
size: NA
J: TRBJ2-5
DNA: TGTGCAAGTCGCTCCCAATTCGGGGAGAGGGCGCAAGAGACCCAGTACTTC
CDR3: CASRSQFGERAQETQYF

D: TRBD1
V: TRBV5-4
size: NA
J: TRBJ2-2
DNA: TGTGCCAGCAGCTCGGTCCGTGGGACAGGGGAGATTACCGGGGAGCTGTTTTTT
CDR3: CASSSVRGTGEITGELFF

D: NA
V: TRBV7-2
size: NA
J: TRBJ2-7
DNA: TGTGCCAGCAGCCGTGTAGCTAGCAGCTACGAGCAGTACTTC
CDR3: CASSRVASSYEQYF

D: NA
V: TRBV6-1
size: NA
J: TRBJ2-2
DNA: TGTGCCAGCAGTGAACTACCGAACACCGGGGAGCTGTTTTTT
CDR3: CASSELPNTGELFF

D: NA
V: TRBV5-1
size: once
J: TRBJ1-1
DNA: TGCGCCAGCAGCGCCCTTAACATGGACACTGAAGCTTTCTTT
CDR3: CASSALNMDTEAFF